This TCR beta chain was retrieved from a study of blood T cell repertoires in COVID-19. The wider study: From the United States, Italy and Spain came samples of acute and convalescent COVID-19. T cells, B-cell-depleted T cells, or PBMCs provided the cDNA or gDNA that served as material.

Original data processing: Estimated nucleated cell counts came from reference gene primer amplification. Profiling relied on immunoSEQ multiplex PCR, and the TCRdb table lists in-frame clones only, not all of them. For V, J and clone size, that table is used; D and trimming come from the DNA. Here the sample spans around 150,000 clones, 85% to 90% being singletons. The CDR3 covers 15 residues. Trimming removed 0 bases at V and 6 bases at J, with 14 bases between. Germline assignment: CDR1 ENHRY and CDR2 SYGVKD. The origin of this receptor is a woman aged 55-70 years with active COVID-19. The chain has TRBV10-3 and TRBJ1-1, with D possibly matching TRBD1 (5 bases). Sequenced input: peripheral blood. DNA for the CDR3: TGTGCCATCAGTGAGTCGGAGGGGAGCGTCTCTGAAGCTTTCTTT. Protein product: CAISESEGSVSEAFF.